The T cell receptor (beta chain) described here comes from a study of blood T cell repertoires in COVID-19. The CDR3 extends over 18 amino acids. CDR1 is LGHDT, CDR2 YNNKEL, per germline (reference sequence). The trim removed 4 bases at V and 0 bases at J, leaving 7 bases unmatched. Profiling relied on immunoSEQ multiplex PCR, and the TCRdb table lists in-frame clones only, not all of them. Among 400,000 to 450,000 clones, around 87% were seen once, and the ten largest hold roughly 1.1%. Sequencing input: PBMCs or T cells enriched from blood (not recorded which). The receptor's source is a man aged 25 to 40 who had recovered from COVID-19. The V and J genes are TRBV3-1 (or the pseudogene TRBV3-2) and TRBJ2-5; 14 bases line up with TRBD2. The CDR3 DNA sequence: TGTGCCAGCAGCCTACCGGGACTAGCGGGAGTCTACCAAGAGACCCAGTACTTC. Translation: CASSLPGLAGVYQETQYF.